The TCR beta chain described here comes from a study of T cells in women clearing cervical HPV infection. On the study more broadly: Donors had HPV16-related CIN3 or worse; 2 had invasive cancer.

Generated by immunoSEQ multiplex PCR, the TCRdb table keeps only in-frame clones and is missing some. This sample contains around 44,000 clones. General study findings and limits: Effector/memory and HPV-specific T cells were not isolated, and association timing is unknown.

The CDR3 runs 13 residues. V was clipped by 4 bases and J by 5 bases; unmatched bases: 0. From germline, CDR1 is ENHRY and CDR2 SYGVKD. To note about this clone: Its antigen remains unknown. Coverage ceases 3 residues before the CDR3 finishes, and the germline J gene fills in the end.

The sequence was collected from a woman aged 18 to 75 with a cervical HPV16 infection that either progressed to CIN3+ or cleared (not recorded which). The sequenced sample consisted of blood buffy coat. The chain joins TRBV10-3 to TRBJ2-2; 8 positions match TRBD2. The CDR3 sequence: CAISAGGTGELFF. The CDR3 DNA, read in part, is TGTGCCATCAGTGCGGGGGGGACCGGGGAG.